The 20 T cell receptor beta chains below were found in one sample sequenced in a study of OX40 agonist ivuxolimab in advanced cancers. Repertoires were generated with immunoSEQ multiplex PCR, while TCRdb's copy carries only in-frame clones and drops some. The table shows fewer than 100,000 clones, with roughly 87% occurring only once. The specimen comprised CD4+ or CD8+ T cells sorted from blood, sampled in a trial of the OX40 agonist ivuxolimab. These receptors originate from an adult with an advanced solid tumor such as melanoma, head and neck, liver or kidney cancer.

The DNA for the CDR3 is TGTGCCAGCAGTTCCCAACTGGGGTTATCCTACGAGCAGTACTTC. Its translation: CASSSQLGLSYEQYF. V and J are TRBV28 and TRBJ2-7, with D unclear. Germline V gene data show CDR1 as MDHEN and CDR2 as SYDVKM. The V end lost 4 bases, the J end lost 1 base, and 14 bases lay between the germline ends. The CDR3 is 15 amino acids. The full variable domain, completed using reference TRBV28 and TRBJ2-7, is DVKVTQSSRYLVKRTGEKVFLECVQDMDHENMFWYRQDPGLGLRLIYFSYDVKMKEKGDIPEGYSVSREKKERFSLILESASTNQTSMYLCASSSQLGLSYEQYFGPGTRLTVT.

The chain employs TRBV5-1 and TRBJ2-7, with 7 nucleotides matching TRBD1. This CDR3 is built from 15 residues. Per the germline V gene, CDR1 is SGHRS and CDR2 is YFSETQ. Trimming took 4 bases from V and 2 from J; bases not matched to a gene: 9. The CDR3 reads CASSPEQGRPYEQYF. The CDR3 nucleotides read TGCGCCAGCAGCCCCGAACAGGGGCGCCCCTACGAGCAGTACTTC.

The V and J genes are TRBV19 and TRBJ2-5, with 10 bases identical to TRBD1. Looked up from germline, CDR1 is LNHDA and CDR2 is SQIVND (reference sequence). Unmatched junction bases numbered 7, after V lost 9 bases and J lost 3 bases. CDR3 size: 14 residues. CDR3 in DNA: TGTGCCAGCGCCCGACAGGGGGCCGAAGAGACCCAGTACTTC. Its translation is CASARQGAEETQYF.

The gene calls are TRBV10-3 and TRBJ1-1; D call uncertain. The CDR3 totals 13 residues. Germline lookup yields CDR1 ENHRY and CDR2 SYGVKD. V was clipped by 6 bases and J by 0 bases, with 8 bases between them. This CDR3 reads CAISPDMNTEAFF. CDR3 coding DNA: TGTGCCATCAGCCCAGACATGAACACTGAAGCTTTCTTT.

The chain uses TRBV30 and TRBJ1-6, with D maybe TRBD1 (5 bases). The V end lost 0 bases, the J end lost 10 bases, and 16 bases lay between the germline ends. The CDR3 spans 15 residues. The V gene's germline CDR1 is GTSNPN and CDR2 SVGIG (reference sequence). CDR3 amino acids: CAWSVLRGLGSPLHF. In DNA form, the CDR3 reads TGTGCCTGGAGTGTACTAAGGGGCTTGGGCTCACCCCTCCACTTT.

This chain connects TRBV6-6 to TRBJ1-1, with D uncertain. Trimming removed 6 bases from V and 1 base from J, with 18 bases in between. The CDR3 has 16 residues. The V gene's germline CDR1 is MNHNY and CDR2 SVGAGI (reference sequence). The CDR3 region has the DNA TGTGCCAGCAGACCTTACTTCGACGGGAGGAACACTGAAGCTTTCTTT. The encoded protein is CASRPYFDGRNTEAFF.

The gene calls are TRBV5-1 and TRBJ1-2, with TRBD1 identical over 7 bases. Germline V lookup: CDR1 SGHRS, CDR2 YFSETQ. V dropped 4 bases and J dropped 4; count of bases not matched to a gene: 10. This CDR3 is 15 amino acids long. The CDR3 reads CASSPTTSGGYGYTF. CDR3 coding DNA: TGCGCCAGCAGCCCAACAACCTCAGGGGGCTATGGCTACACCTTC.

V is TRBV11-2 and J is TRBJ2-3, with D unresolved. Germline CDR1 is SGHAT and CDR2 is FQNNGV. The CDR3 is 13 residues long. Trimming shortened V by 1 base and J by 4 bases, and 6 bases separated the two germline ends. The CDR3, as DNA: TGTGCCAGCAGCTTAGGTGGTCCAGATACGCAGTATTTT. Protein sequence: CASSLGGPDTQYF.

This chain connects TRBV5-1 to TRBJ2-3, with D perhaps assigned TRBD1 or TRBD2 (5 bases each). This CDR3 contains 15 residues. CDR1 and CDR2 from the germline V gene are SGHRS and YFSETQ. Trimming stripped 0 bases from V and 0 bases from J, with 8 bases between. CDR3 region: CASSLGGPSTDTQYF. The CDR3, as DNA: TGCGCCAGCAGCTTGGGGGGACCGAGCACAGATACGCAGTATTTT.

This clone was recorded only once. The CDR3 DNA is TGTGCCAGCAGCGAAGACCAGGGGGCCTCCTACAATGAGCAGTTCTTC. Translated: CASSEDQGASYNEQFF. V usage is TRBV7-3 and J usage is TRBJ2-1, with 8 positions matching TRBD1. The CDR3 covers 16 residues. V lost 5 bases to trimming and J lost 0 bases; unmatched junction nucleotides: 6. Germline V lookup: CDR1 SGHTA, CDR2 FQGTGA.

The rearrangement uses TRBV6-6 and TRBJ1-1; D may be TRBD1 (5 bases). The ends were cut back, 6 bases at V and 1 base at J, with 9 bases in the middle. CDR1 is MNHNY and CDR2 is SVGAGI in the germline V gene (reference sequence). The CDR3 contains 13 residues. The CDR3 DNA follows: TGTGCCAGCAGCTCACAGGCGAACACTGAAGCTTTCTTT. Its protein product is CASSSQANTEAFF.

CDR3: CASSLVRRGALQETQYF. CDR3 DNA: TGCGCCAGCAGCTTGGTTAGGCGGGGGGCCCTTCAAGAGACCCAGTACTTC. The chain joins TRBV5-1 to TRBJ2-5; 8 nucleotides align to TRBD2. Germline V gene data show CDR1 as SGHRS and CDR2 as YFSETQ. V lost 0 bases, J lost 2 bases, and 9 bases stayed unmatched. The CDR3 is 17 residues long.

The V and J genes are TRBV5-4 and TRBJ1-4; the D is unclear. The V end was cut by 0 bases, the J end by 8 bases, with 8 bases between. This CDR3 is built from 13 residues. CDR1 SGHNT and CDR2 YYREEE come from the germline V gene (reference sequence). The chain's CDR3 is CASSLDSLEKLFF. In DNA, the CDR3 is TGTGCCAGCAGCTTGGACAGCCTAGAAAAACTGTTTTTT.

This chain joins TRBV18 and TRBJ1-5, with TRBD1 as a possible D gene (6 bases). The V end was cut by 8 bases, the J end by 7 bases, with 18 bases between. There are 14 residues in the CDR3. Germline CDR1 and CDR2: KGHSH and LQKENI. This chain's CDR3 is CASTPQGPWQPQHF. The CDR3 DNA sequence: TGTGCCAGCACCCCACAGGGTCCGTGGCAGCCCCAGCATTTT. Complete variable domain (other parts from reference TRBV18 and TRBJ1-5): NAGVMQNPRHLVRRRGQEARLRCSPMKGHSHVYWYRQLPEEGLKFMVYLQKENIIDESGMPKERFSAEFPKEGPSILRIQQVVRGDSAAYFCASTPQGPWQPQHFGDGTRLSIL.

V usage is TRBV28 and J usage is TRBJ2-7; no clear D gene. From germline, CDR1 is MDHEN and CDR2 SYDVKM. The germline V and J ends were trimmed by 2 bases and 0 bases, with 11 bases remaining between them. The CDR3 length is 15 residues. The CDR3 coding sequence is TGTGCCAGCAGTTTAGTCGGTTCTTCCTCCTACGAGCAGTACTTC. Protein sequence: CASSLVGSSSYEQYF.

The gene calls are TRBV2 and TRBJ2-3; 7 nucleotides match TRBD1. The germline V gene encodes CDR1 SNHLY and CDR2 FYNNEI. The CDR3 has 13 amino acids. V was pared by 6 bases and J by 3 bases, with 3 bases of the junction left unmatched. CDR3 coding DNA: TGTGCCAGCAGAAGGGGGCGGACAGATACGCAGTATTTT. It encodes CASRRGRTDTQYF.

The chain links TRBV6-1 to TRBJ1-5; D is possibly TRBD1 (5 bases). The germline V and J ends were trimmed by 7 bases and 0 bases, with 13 bases remaining between them. The germline V gene has CDR1 MNHNS and CDR2 SASEGT. CDR3 length: 15 residues. The CDR3 spells CASMRGVYSNQPQHF. The CDR3 coding sequence is TGTGCCAGCATGAGGGGAGTTTATAGCAATCAGCCCCAGCATTTT.

The chain has TRBV7-2 and TRBJ2-7, with D uncertain. CDR3 size: 12 residues. The germline V gene has CDR1 SGHTA and CDR2 FQGNSA. Between the trimmed V and J ends, which lost 0 bases and 6 bases, there was a span of 6 bases. The CDR3 loop reads CASSLARFEQYF. In DNA form, the CDR3 reads TGTGCCAGCAGCTTAGCCAGGTTCGAGCAGTACTTC.

This clone was observed a handful of times. The chain joins TRBV18 to TRBJ2-5; D not certain. V was pared by 3 bases and J by 2 bases, with 10 bases between. This CDR3 has 14 amino acids. Germline V gives CDR1 KGHSH, CDR2 LQKENI. The CDR3 DNA is TGTGCCAGCTCACCCCGGTCGAGGCAAGAGACCCAGTACTTC. As protein: CASSPRSRQETQYF.

The V and J genes are TRBV5-1 and TRBJ2-3; possibly TRBD1 for D (5 bases). Germline V gives CDR1 SGHRS, CDR2 YFSETQ. The CDR3 contains 14 residues. Trimming took 0 bases from V and 6 from J, leaving 11 bases between them. The DNA of the CDR3 is TGCGCCAGCAGCTTGGGACAGTCAAGGGATACGCAGTATTTT. Protein sequence: CASSLGQSRDTQYF.